Below are 19 T cell receptor beta chains sequenced from a single sample in a study of cytotoxic CD8 clonotypes in ibrutinib-treated CLL. The protocol was immunoSEQ multiplex PCR, while the TCRdb copy is restricted to in-frame clones and leaves out a portion. Seen here are about 120,000 clones, roughly 60% observed once, and the top ten hold about 40%. Specimen: PBMCs, collected after 24 months of ibrutinib treatment. The receptors derive from a human donor with chronic lymphocytic leukemia.

The V call is TRBV7-9, the J call TRBJ2-7, with D maybe TRBD1 (6 bases). The CDR3 loop spans 13 amino acids. Germline V gene sequence: CDR1 SEHNR, CDR2 FQNEAQ (reference sequence). V shed 4 bases and J shed 5 bases, with 12 bases lying between them. DNA for the CDR3: TGTGCCAGCAGCTCTCAGGGGATCCACGAGCAGTACTTC. Translating it yields CASSSQGIHEQYF.

The chain combines TRBV29-1 with TRBJ2-2; D may correspond to TRBD1 or TRBD2 (5 bases each). Trimming left V 4 bases short and J 4 bases short, with 13 bases between. The length of the CDR3 is 14 residues. Germline V CDR1 and CDR2: SQVTM, ANQGSEA. The DNA for the CDR3 is TGCAGCGTTGCCCGGGACCCGATCACCGGGGAGCTGTTTTTT. It yields the protein CSVARDPITGELFF.

The V call is TRBV5-1, the J call TRBJ2-7; 8 positions agree with TRBD1. The trim removed 1 base at V and 2 bases at J, leaving 5 bases unmatched. This CDR3 spans 15 amino acids. Germline CDR1 reads SGHRS; CDR2 reads YFSETQ. The CDR3 reads CASSLTQGAAYEQYF. In DNA, the CDR3 is TGCGCCAGCAGCTTGACCCAGGGGGCAGCCTACGAGCAGTACTTC.

The chain uses TRBV4-3 and TRBJ2-7, with D perhaps being TRBD1 or TRBD2 (5 bases each). From germline, CDR1 is LGHNA and CDR2 YSLEER. V was shortened by 1 base and J by 2 bases, with 6 bases between the two germline ends. The CDR3 covers 13 residues. The CDR3 DNA reads TGCGCCAGCAGCCAAGGGGGGACCTACGAGCAGTACTTC. It translates to CASSQGGTYEQYF.

This clone has just a few counts. CDR3 protein: CASSSATALYNEQFF. Written as DNA, the CDR3 is TGTGCCAGCAGTTCGGCGACAGCCCTATACAATGAGCAGTTCTTC. The J gene is TRBJ2-1, the V gene TRBV28; D is possibly TRBD1 (5 bases). With 4 bases removed from V and 4 bases from J, the gap between germline ends came to 14 bases. Germline lookup yields CDR1 MDHEN and CDR2 SYDVKM. The CDR3 loop spans 15 amino acids.

The chain recombines TRBV30 with TRBJ2-1; D remains ambiguous. CDR3 length equals 12 residues. Germline values: CDR1 GTSNPN, CDR2 SVGIG (reference sequence). V lost 5 bases and J lost 7, with 12 bases in between. The CDR3 region is CAWARSGNEQFF. CDR3 sequence (DNA): TGTGCCTGGGCCCGGAGTGGGAATGAGCAGTTCTTC.

J is TRBJ2-3 and V is TRBV29-1; maybe TRBD1 (7 bases). Trimming left V 1 base short and J 4 bases short, with 12 bases between. CDR3 length equals 14 residues. Germline V gene sequence: CDR1 SQVTM, CDR2 ANQGSEA. The CDR3 sequence: CSVEGGRGADTQYF. CDR3 sequence (DNA): TGCAGCGTTGAAGGAGGCAGGGGGGCAGATACGCAGTATTTT.

The V and J genes are TRBV30 and TRBJ2-3; tentatively, D is TRBD1 or TRBD2 (5 bases each). This CDR3 is built from 12 residues. V lost 5 bases and J 4 bases, leaving 10 bases between the germline ends. The V gene's germline CDR1 is GTSNPN and CDR2 SVGIG (reference sequence). CDR3 nucleotide sequence: TGTGCCTGGGGCCGGGGCGCAGATACGCAGTATTTT. This sequence encodes CAWGRGADTQYF.

This clone was recorded a few times. The chain uses TRBV6-6 and TRBJ1-2; 7 nucleotides line up with TRBD1. The CDR3 spans 15 residues. The V segment lost 6 bases and the J segment 1 base; nucleotides outside the gene matches: 8. The V gene's germline CDR1 is MNHNY and CDR2 SVGAGI (reference sequence). In DNA form, the CDR3 reads TGTGCCAGCAGGAGGAGACAGGGCATTAACTATGGCTACACCTTC. This sequence encodes CASRRRQGINYGYTF.

This clone was recorded at least ten times. The sample contains more than one DNA sequence encoding this CDR3. This chain joins TRBV7-3 and TRBJ2-6, with D tentatively TRBD1 (5 bases). The V end lost 5 bases, the J end lost 1 base, and 12 bases lay between the germline ends. The CDR3 is 16 residues long. In germline, CDR1 is SGHTA, CDR2 FQGTGA. CDR3: CASSPQALSGANVLTF. The CDR3 DNA reads as TGTGCCAGCAGCCCACAGGCCCTTTCTGGGGCCAACGTCCTGACTTTC.

The genes are TRBV6-5 and TRBJ2-7; the D gene is possibly TRBD1 (5 bases). CDR3 length: 15 residues. Germline loops: CDR1 MNHEY, CDR2 SVGAGI. Trimming cost V 7 bases and J 5 bases, with 21 bases left between them. The CDR3 nucleotides read TGTGCCAGCATAGGGGTTTTCTCCGATTCTAACGAGCAGTACTTC. It codes for CASIGVFSDSNEQYF.

This clone was seen ten or more times. V and J are TRBV5-1 and TRBJ2-7, with a tentative D call TRBD2 (6 bases). This CDR3 comprises 13 residues. Trimming took off 4 bases at V and 6 bases at J, with 14 bases between the two ends. From germline, CDR1 is SGHRS and CDR2 YFSETQ. The CDR3 nucleotides read TGCGCCAGCAGCATGGACTATTCCCGCGAGCAGTACTTC. Amino acids: CASSMDYSREQYF.

V gene TRBV27 combines with J gene TRBJ1-6; a weak D match, TRBD1 (5 bases). Germline V CDR1 and CDR2: MNHEY, SMNVEV (reference sequence). Trimming took off 4 bases at V and 1 base at J, with 23 bases between the two ends. The CDR3 totals 20 residues. DNA for the CDR3: TGTGCCAGCAGTTCATCCCAGGGCCAGATCGGGGGGTCCTATAATTCACCCCTCCACTTT. This translates into CASSSSQGQIGGSYNSPLHF.

The CDR3 sequence: CASSRRPNQPQHF. The CDR3 coding sequence is TGTGCCAGCAGCAGAAGGCCAAATCAGCCCCAGCATTTT. The chain couples TRBV5-6 to TRBJ1-5; no definite D call. This CDR3 contains 13 residues. Deletions cut 4 bases from V and 4 bases from J, with 9 bases between. Germline CDR1 reads SGHDT; CDR2 reads YYEEEE.

V gene TRBV11-2 combines with J gene TRBJ2-2; D is unclear. The V gene lost 0 bases and the J gene lost 4 bases, with 12 bases spanning the gap. The CDR3 runs 16 residues. Germline CDR1 SGHAT, CDR2 FQNNGV. CDR3 sequence (DNA): TGTGCCAGCAGCTTAGATTGGAGACAAGCCACCGGGGAGCTGTTTTTT. Translation: CASSLDWRQATGELFF. The whole variable domain, filled in from reference TRBV11-2 and TRBJ2-2, reads EAGVAQSPRYKIIEKRQSVAFWCNPISGHATLYWYQQILGQGPKLLIQFQNNGVVDDSQLPKDRFSAERLKGVDSTLKIQPAKLEDSAVYLCASSLDWRQATGELFFGEGSRLTVL.

V usage is TRBV5-6 and J usage is TRBJ2-6; D uncertain. Trimming stripped 1 base from V and 3 bases from J, with 5 bases between. In germline, CDR1 is SGHDT, CDR2 YYEEEE. The CDR3 sequence is 14 residues long. CDR3 loop: CASSLPFGANVLTF. CDR3 in DNA: TGTGCCAGCAGCTTGCCGTTTGGGGCCAACGTCCTGACTTTC.

The gene calls are TRBV29-1 and TRBJ1-2; D unclear. The CDR3 runs 13 residues. V dropped 4 bases and J dropped 8 bases, with 17 bases sitting between them. Germline V CDR1 and CDR2: SQVTM, ANQGSEA. The chain's CDR3 is CSVGLSGGGGYTF. The CDR3 nucleotides are TGCAGCGTTGGGTTGAGCGGTGGTGGGGGCTACACCTTC.

This clone showed up just a few times. This chain joins TRBV21-1 and TRBJ1-6; TRBD1, the table's D call, was not compared with the DNA. TRBV21-1 is assigned pseudogene status. The CDR3 sequence is 15 residues long. The DNA for the CDR3 is TGTGCCAGCAGCAAAGGAGGGGGCACGGGATCACCCCTCCACTTT. Its translation is CASSKGGGTGSPLHF.

The genes are TRBV9 and TRBJ2-1; 9 positions agree with TRBD2. CDR1 SGDLS and CDR2 YYNGEE come from the germline V gene. V dropped 1 base and J dropped 9; count of bases not matched to a gene: 8. CDR3 length: 15 residues. CDR3 DNA: TGTGCCAGCAGCGTAAGGGCGGGGGGGTACGGTGAGCAGTTCTTC. Its translation is CASSVRAGGYGEQFF.